The rows below give T cell receptor beta chains drawn from one sample of a study of CD8 T cells in ankylosing spondylitis. TCRdb re-called the 5' RACE reads with MiXCR, one entry per CDR3 protein. Of approximately 220,000 distinct CDR3 sequences in the sample, roughly 24% were seen once. Sequencing was performed on blood, either unsorted or a sorted T cell fraction (not recorded which). The source of these receptors is a male donor with ankylosing spondylitis or in good health (not recorded which). The CDR3 runs from the conserved cysteine through the conserved F or W. The order of the fields is CDR3 DNA, CDR3 protein, J gene, clone size, D gene, V gene. D genes are given only for firm matches. Clone size is shown for a subset of rows, as once, few, many or a class of expanded clone.

DNA: TGCAGTGCTAGAGTCCGAACAGGGTGGAATGAGCAGTTCTTC
CDR3: CSARVRTGWNEQFF
J: TRBJ2-1
size: few
D: -
V: TRBV20-1

DNA: TGTGCCAGCAGCGTAGGGGCTAGCGGGAACACCGGGGAGCTGTTTTTT
CDR3: CASSVGASGNTGELFF
J: TRBJ2-2
size: many
D: TRBD2
V: TRBV9

DNA: TGCAGTGCTAGAGATTACGGTTATAGCAATCAGCCCCAGCATTTT
CDR3: CSARDYGYSNQPQHF
J: TRBJ1-5
size: few
D: -
V: TRBV20-1

DNA: TGCGCCAGCAGACAGGGACTAGCGGTCACTATTACCTACAATGAGCAGTTCTTC
CDR3: CASRQGLAVTITYNEQFF
J: TRBJ2-1
size: -
D: TRBD2
V: TRBV23-1

DNA: TGCAGCGTTGGGGGCGCGGGGGACGAGACCCAGTACTTC
CDR3: CSVGGAGDETQYF
J: TRBJ2-5
size: many
D: TRBD2
V: TRBV29-1

DNA: TGTGCCAGCAGCCCCGGGACCCGCGAAGGGGTTAGTGGCTACACCTTC
CDR3: CASSPGTREGVSGYTF
J: TRBJ1-2
size: few
D: -
V: TRBV12-3/TRBV12-4

DNA: TGTGCCACCACAGGGGTTTCCACCGGGGAGCTGTTTTTT
CDR3: CATTGVSTGELFF
J: TRBJ2-2
size: many
D: TRBD1
V: TRBV10-3

DNA: TGCAGTGCTACGTGGCAGGCGGGAGAGACCCAGTACTTC
CDR3: CSATWQAGETQYF
J: TRBJ2-5
size: -
D: -
V: TRBV20-1

DNA: TGCGCCAGCAGCTTGGCCGACGGGAGCGGGATAAACTTC
CDR3: CASSLADGSGINF
J: TRBJ2-7
size: many
D: TRBD2
V: TRBV5-1

DNA: TGCAGTGCTAGGTCTGGGCGGGAGCGTAATGAGCAGTTCTTC
CDR3: CSARSGRERNEQFF
J: TRBJ2-1
size: -
D: TRBD2
V: TRBV20-1

DNA: TGCGCCAGCAGCTCCTCCGGGACCGTTAGTGAAGCTTTCTTT
CDR3: CASSSSGTVSEAFF
J: TRBJ1-1
size: -
D: -
V: TRBV5-1

DNA: TGTGCCAGCAGTGTCCTGGGGGGAGGTTACAATGAGCAGTTCTTC
CDR3: CASSVLGGGYNEQFF
J: TRBJ2-1
size: many
D: -
V: TRBV12-3/TRBV12-4

DNA: TGTGCCAGCAGCACAGGACAGCCAAGCTCTGGAAACACCATATATTTT
CDR3: CASSTGQPSSGNTIYF
J: TRBJ1-3
size: -
D: -
V: TRBV11-2

DNA: TGTGCCAGCAACACAGAAGGGGGCGGTCGGAACACTGAAGCTTTCTTT
CDR3: CASNTEGGGRNTEAFF
J: TRBJ1-1
size: -
D: TRBD1
V: TRBV6-1

DNA: TGCAGTGGTGGCACTTTCTACGAGCAGTACTTC
CDR3: CSGGTFYEQYF
J: TRBJ2-7
size: -
D: -
V: TRBV20-1

DNA: TGTGCCAGCAGCTTGTGGGGCGTCGGGAGTGGCATTCAGTACTTC
CDR3: CASSLWGVGSGIQYF
J: TRBJ2-4
size: -
D: -
V: TRBV5-6

DNA: TGTGCCAGCAGTAGCGCAGGAGGTCAGCCCCAGCATTTT
CDR3: CASSSAGGQPQHF
J: TRBJ1-5
size: many
D: -
V: TRBV12-3/TRBV12-4

DNA: TGTGCCAGCAGCTTGGTTAGTAGCGGAGGCCCCCAAGAGACCCAGTACTTC
CDR3: CASSLVSSGGPQETQYF
J: TRBJ2-5
size: many
D: -
V: TRBV5-5

DNA: TGCAGTGCGGTCACACCGAACACTGAAGCTTTCTTT
CDR3: CSAVTPNTEAFF
J: TRBJ1-1
size: many
D: -
V: TRBV20-1

DNA: TGCGCCAGCAGCCAAGGCAAGGGATTCGGCTACACCTTC
CDR3: CASSQGKGFGYTF
J: TRBJ1-2
size: many
D: -
V: TRBV4-1

DNA: TGCGCCAGCAGCCAAGATAGGAACACTGGTACGCAGTATTTT
CDR3: CASSQDRNTGTQYF
J: TRBJ2-3
size: once
D: -
V: TRBV4-1